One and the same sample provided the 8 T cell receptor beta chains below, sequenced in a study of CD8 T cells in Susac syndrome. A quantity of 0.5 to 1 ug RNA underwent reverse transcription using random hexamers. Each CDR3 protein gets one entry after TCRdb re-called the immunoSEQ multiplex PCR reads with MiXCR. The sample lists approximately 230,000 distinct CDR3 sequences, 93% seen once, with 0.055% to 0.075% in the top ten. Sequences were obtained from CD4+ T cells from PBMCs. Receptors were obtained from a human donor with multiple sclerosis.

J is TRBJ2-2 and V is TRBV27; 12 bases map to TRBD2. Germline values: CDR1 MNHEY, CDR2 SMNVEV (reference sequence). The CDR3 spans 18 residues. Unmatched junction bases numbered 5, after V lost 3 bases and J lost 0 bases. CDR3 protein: CASSLLGLAGPNTGELFF. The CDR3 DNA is TGTGCCAGCAGTTTGTTGGGACTAGCGGGCCCGAACACCGGGGAGCTGTTTTTT.

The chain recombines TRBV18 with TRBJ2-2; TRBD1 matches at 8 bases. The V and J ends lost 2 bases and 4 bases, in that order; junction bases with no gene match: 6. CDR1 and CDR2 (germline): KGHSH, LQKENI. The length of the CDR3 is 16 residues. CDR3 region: CASSPETGAGTGELFF. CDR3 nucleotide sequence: TGTGCCAGCTCACCAGAGACAGGGGCTGGCACCGGGGAGCTGTTTTTT. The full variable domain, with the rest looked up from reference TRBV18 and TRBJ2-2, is NAGVMQNPRHLVRRRGQEARLRCSPMKGHSHVYWYRQLPEEGLKFMVYLQKENIIDESGMPKERFSAEFPKEGPSILRIQQVVRGDSAAYFCASSPETGAGTGELFFGEGSRLTVL.

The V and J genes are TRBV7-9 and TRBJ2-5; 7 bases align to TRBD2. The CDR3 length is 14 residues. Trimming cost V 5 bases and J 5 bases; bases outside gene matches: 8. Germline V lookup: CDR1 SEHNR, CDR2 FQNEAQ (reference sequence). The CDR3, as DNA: TGTGCCAGCAGCCGTACGCTGGGGGGGGAGACCCAGTACTTC. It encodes CASSRTLGGETQYF.

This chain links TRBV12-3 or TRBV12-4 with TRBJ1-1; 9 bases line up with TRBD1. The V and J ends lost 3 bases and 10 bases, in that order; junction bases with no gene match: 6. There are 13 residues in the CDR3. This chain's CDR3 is CASSLGQGWGAFF. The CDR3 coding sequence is TGTGCCAGCAGTTTGGGACAGGGCTGGGGAGCTTTCTTT.

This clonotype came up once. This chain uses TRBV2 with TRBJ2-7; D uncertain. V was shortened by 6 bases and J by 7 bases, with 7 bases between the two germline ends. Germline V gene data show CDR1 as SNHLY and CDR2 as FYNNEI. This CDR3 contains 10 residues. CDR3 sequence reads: CASRIGEQYV. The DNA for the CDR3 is TGTGCCAGCAGGATTGGAGAGCAGTACGTC.

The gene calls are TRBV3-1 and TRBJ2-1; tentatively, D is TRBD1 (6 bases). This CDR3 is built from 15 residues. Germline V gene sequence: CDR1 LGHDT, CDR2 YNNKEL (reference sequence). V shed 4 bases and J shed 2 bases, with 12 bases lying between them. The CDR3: CASSLPGQAYNEQFF. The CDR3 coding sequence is TGTGCCAGCAGCCTGCCGGGACAAGCCTACAATGAGCAGTTCTTC.

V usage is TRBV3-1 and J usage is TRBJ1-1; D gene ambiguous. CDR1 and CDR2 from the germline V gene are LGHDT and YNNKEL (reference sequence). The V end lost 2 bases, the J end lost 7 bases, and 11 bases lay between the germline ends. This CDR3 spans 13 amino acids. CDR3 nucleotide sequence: TGTGCCAGCAGCCAAAAGTTGACGAGTGAAGCTTTCTTT. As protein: CASSQKLTSEAFF. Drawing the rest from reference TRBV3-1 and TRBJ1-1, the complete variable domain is DTAVSQTPKYLVTQMGNDKSIKCEQNLGHDTMYWYKQDSKKFLKIMFSYNNKELIINETVPNRFSPKSPDKAHLNLHINSLELGDSAVYFCASSQKLTSEAFFGQGTRLTVV.

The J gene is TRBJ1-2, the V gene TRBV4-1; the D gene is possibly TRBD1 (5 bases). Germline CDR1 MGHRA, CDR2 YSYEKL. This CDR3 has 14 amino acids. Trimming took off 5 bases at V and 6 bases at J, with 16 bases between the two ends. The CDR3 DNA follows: TGCGCCAGCAGCGGGCGACCAAGGGGCGATGGCTACACCTTC. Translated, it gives CASSGRPRGDGYTF.